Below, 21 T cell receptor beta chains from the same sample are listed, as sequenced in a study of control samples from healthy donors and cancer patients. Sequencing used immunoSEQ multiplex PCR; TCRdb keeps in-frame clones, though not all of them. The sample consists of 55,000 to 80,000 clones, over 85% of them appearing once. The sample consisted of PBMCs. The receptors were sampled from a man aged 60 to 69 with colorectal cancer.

The CDR3 DNA follows: TGTGCCAGCAGCTCTACCGGGACAGGGCAAAGCGAGCAGTACTTC. Translating gives CASSSTGTGQSEQYF. The chain uses TRBV9 and TRBJ2-7; 9 bases line up with TRBD1. Germline V CDR1 and CDR2: SGDLS, YYNGEE. CDR3 length equals 15 residues. The J segment lost 6 bases and the V segment lost 4 bases, leaving 11 bases of the junction unmatched.

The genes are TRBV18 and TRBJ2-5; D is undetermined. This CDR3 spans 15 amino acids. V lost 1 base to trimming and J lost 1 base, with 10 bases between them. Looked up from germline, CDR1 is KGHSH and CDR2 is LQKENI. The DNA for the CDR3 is TGTGCCAGCTCACCACAGACTGGAAGCCAAGAGACCCAGTACTTC. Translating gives CASSPQTGSQETQYF.

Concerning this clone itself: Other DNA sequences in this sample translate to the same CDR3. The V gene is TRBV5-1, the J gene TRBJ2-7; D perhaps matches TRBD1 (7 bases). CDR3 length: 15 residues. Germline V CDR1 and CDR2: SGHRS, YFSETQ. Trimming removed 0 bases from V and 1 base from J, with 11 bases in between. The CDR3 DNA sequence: TGCGCCAGCAGCTTGGGACAGGGAGGTTCCTACGAGCAGTACTTC. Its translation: CASSLGQGGSYEQYF. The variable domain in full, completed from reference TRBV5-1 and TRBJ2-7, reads KAGVTQTPRYLIKTRGQQVTLSCSPISGHRSVSWYQQTPGQGLQFLFEYFSETQRNKGNFPGRFSGRQFSNSRSEMNVSTLELGDSALYLCASSLGQGGSYEQYFGPGTRLTVT.

The CDR3 DNA follows: TGTGCCAGCAGCTCGGACCCCAACGCGGAAAAACTGTTTTTT. This encodes CASSSDPNAEKLFF. This rearrangement joins TRBV5-6 to TRBJ1-4; D remains ambiguous. Germline CDR1 SGHDT, CDR2 YYEEEE. V was cut by 3 bases and J by 8 bases, with 14 bases left in between. The CDR3 is 14 residues long. The whole variable domain, remainder taken from reference TRBV5-6 and TRBJ1-4, is DAGVTQSPTHLIKTRGQQVTLRCSPKSGHDTVSWYQQALGQGPQFIFQYYEEEERQRGNFPDRFSGHQFPNYSSELNVNALLLGDSALYLCASSSDPNAEKLFFGSGTQLSVL.

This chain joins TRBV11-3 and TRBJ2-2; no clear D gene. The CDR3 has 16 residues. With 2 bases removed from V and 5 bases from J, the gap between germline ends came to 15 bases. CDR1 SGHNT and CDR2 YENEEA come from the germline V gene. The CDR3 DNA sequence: TGTGCCAGCAGCTTAAGTGCAGCCACAGAAACCGGGGAGCTGTTTTTT. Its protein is CASSLSAATETGELFF.

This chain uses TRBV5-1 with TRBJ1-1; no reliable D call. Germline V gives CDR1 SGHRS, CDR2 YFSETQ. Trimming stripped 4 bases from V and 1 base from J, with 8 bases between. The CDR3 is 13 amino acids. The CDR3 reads CASSPSGNTEAFF. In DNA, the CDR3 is TGCGCCAGCAGCCCGTCCGGGAACACTGAAGCTTTCTTT.

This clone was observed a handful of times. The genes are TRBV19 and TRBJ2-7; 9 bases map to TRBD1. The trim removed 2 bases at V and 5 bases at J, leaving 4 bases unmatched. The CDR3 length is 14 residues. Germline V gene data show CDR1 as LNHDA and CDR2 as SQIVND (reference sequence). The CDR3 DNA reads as TGTGCCAGTAGTATAAGGACAGGGGCGGACGAGCAGTACTTC. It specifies CASSIRTGADEQYF.

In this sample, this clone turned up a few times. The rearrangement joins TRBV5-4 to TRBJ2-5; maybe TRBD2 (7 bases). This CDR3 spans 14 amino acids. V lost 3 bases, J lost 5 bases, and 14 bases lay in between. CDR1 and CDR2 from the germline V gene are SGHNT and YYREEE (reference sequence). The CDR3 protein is CASSSRGASETQYF. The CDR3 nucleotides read TGTGCCAGCAGCTCCCGGGGGGCCTCGGAGACCCAGTACTTC.

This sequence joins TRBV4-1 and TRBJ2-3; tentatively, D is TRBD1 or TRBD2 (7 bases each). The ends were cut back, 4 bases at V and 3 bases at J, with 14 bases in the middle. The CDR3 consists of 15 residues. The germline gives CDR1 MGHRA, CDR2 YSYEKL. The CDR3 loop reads CASSPPGGGTDTQYF. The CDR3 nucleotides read TGCGCCAGCAGCCCTCCAGGGGGGGGAACAGATACGCAGTATTTT.

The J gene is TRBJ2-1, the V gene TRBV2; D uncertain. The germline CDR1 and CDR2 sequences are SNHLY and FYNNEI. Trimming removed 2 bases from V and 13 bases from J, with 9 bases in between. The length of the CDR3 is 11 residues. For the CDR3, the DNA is TGTGCCAGCAGTGAATGGAACGGCCAGTTCTTC. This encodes CASSEWNGQFF.

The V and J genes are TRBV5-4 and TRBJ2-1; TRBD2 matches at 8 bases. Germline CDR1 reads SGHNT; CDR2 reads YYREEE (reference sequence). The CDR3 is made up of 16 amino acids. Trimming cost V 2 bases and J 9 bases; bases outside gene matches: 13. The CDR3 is CASSLDGGDGAGEQFF. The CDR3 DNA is TGTGCCAGCAGCTTAGACGGGGGGGACGGGGCAGGTGAGCAGTTCTTC.

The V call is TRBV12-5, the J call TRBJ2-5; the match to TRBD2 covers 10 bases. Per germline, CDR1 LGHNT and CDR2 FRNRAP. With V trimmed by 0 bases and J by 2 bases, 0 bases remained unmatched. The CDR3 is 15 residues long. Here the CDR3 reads CASGLVAGGQETQYF. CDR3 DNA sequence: TGTGCTAGTGGTTTGGTAGCGGGGGGGCAAGAGACCCAGTACTTC.

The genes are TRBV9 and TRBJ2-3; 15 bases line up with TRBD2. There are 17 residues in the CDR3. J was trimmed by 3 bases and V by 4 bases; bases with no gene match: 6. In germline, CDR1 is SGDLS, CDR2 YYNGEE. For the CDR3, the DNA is TGTGCCAGCAGCCCTCGGACTAGCGGGGGGGTAACAGATACGCAGTATTTT. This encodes CASSPRTSGGVTDTQYF.

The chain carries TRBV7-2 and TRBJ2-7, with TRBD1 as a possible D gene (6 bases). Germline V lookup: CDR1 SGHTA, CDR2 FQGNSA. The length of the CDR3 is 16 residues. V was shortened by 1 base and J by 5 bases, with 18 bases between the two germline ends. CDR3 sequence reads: CASSLGGTTGIHEQYF. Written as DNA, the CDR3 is TGTGCCAGCAGCTTAGGGGGGACAACTGGTATTCACGAGCAGTACTTC. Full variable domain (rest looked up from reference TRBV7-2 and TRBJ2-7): GAGVSQSPSNKVTEKGKDVELRCDPISGHTALYWYRQSLGQGLEFLIYFQGNSAPDKSGLPSDRFSAERTGGSVSTLTIQRTQQEDSAVYLCASSLGGTTGIHEQYFGPGTRLTVT.

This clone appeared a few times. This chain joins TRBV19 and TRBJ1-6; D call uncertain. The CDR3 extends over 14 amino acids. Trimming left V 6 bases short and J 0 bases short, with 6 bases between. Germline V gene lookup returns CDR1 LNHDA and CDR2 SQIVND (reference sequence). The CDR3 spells CASSLSSYNSPLHF. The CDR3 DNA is TGTGCCAGTAGCTTGAGCTCCTATAATTCACCCCTCCACTTT.

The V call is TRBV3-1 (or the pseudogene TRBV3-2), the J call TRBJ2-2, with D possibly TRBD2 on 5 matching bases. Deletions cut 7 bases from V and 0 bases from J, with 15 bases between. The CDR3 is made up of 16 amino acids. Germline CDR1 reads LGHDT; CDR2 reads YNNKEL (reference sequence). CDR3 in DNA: TGTGCCAGCACCCCCGGGCGGGCGGCGAACACCGGGGAGCTGTTTTTT. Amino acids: CASTPGRAANTGELFF.

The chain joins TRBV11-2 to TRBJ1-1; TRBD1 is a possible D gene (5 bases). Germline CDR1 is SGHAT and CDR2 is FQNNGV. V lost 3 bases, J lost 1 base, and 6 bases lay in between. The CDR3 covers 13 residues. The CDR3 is CASSLTANTEAFF. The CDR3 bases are TGTGCCAGCAGCTTGACAGCGAACACTGAAGCTTTCTTT. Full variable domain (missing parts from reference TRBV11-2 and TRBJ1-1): EAGVAQSPRYKIIEKRQSVAFWCNPISGHATLYWYQQILGQGPKLLIQFQNNGVVDDSQLPKDRFSAERLKGVDSTLKIQPAKLEDSAVYLCASSLTANTEAFFGQGTRLTVV.

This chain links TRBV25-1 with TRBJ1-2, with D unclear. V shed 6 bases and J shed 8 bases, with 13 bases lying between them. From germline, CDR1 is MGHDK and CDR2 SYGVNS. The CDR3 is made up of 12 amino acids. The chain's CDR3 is CASSLEAGGYTF. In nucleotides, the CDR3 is TGTGCCAGCAGCCTAGAGGCGGGCGGCTACACCTTC.

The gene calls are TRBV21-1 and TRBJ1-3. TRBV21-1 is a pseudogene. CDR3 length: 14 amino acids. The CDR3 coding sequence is TGTGCCAGTTCAGTGACAGGGAGGGAAAACACCATATATTTT. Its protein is CASSVTGRENTIYF.

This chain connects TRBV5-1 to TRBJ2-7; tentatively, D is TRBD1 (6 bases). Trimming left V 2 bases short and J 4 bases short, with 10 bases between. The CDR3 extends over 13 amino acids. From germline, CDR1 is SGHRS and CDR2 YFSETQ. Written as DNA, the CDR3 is TGCGCCAGCAGCTTAACAGGGTTGTACGAGCAGTACTTC. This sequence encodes CASSLTGLYEQYF. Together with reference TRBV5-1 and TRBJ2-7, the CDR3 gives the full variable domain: KAGVTQTPRYLIKTRGQQVTLSCSPISGHRSVSWYQQTPGQGLQFLFEYFSETQRNKGNFPGRFSGRQFSNSRSEMNVSTLELGDSALYLCASSLTGLYEQYFGPGTRLTVT.

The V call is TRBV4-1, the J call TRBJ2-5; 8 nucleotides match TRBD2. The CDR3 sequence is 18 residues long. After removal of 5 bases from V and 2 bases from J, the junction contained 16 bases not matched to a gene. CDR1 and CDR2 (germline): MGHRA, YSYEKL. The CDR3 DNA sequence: TGCGCCAGCAGCTCCTGGATAGCGGGGCCTACGATACAAGAGACCCAGTACTTC. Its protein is CASSSWIAGPTIQETQYF.